A selection of T cell receptor beta chains follows, all from one sample in a study of neurological immune-mediated disorders. TCRdb reprocessed the 5' RACE reads via MiXCR and lists one record per CDR3 protein. The sample includes just over 95,000 distinct CDR3 sequences, around 3.4% of them seen just once. Material: PBMCs. The receptors were sampled from a woman between 18 and 29 years old with multiple sclerosis. Each CDR3 is given with its conserved first and last residue.

CDR3 protein	J gene	V gene
CASSLPLAGGPPYEQYF	TRBJ2-7	TRBV5-1
CASSYPNPDWKETQYF	TRBJ2-5	TRBV6-5
CSVELNRDLTYEQYF	TRBJ2-7	TRBV29-1
CSVEGGMGVRYNEQFF	TRBJ2-1	TRBV29-1
CASSLVQGVRGTGELFF	TRBJ2-2	TRBV7-2
CATSRDFGPPLDTQYF	TRBJ2-3	TRBV15
CAISPGTGFYNEQFF	TRBJ2-1	TRBV10-3
CSVEDLPTDTQYF	TRBJ2-3	TRBV29-1
CASRPIGGDTQYF	TRBJ2-3	TRBV6-1
CASSSTGTNQPQHF	TRBJ1-5	TRBV7-2
CASSQVGRGGPNTGELFF	TRBJ2-2	TRBV4-3
CASSRETGAVLLTEAFF	TRBJ1-1	TRBV4-1
CASSPQGQVPGSPLHF	TRBJ1-6	TRBV6-1
CAIPGPPSYNEQFF	TRBJ2-1	TRBV10-3
CSATIPSEGRTDTQYF	TRBJ2-3	TRBV20-1
CATYQQGGGYEQYF	TRBJ2-7	TRBV10-3
CASSLGIKGTLNTEAFF	TRBJ1-1	TRBV5-6
CAIRASGGANTGELFF	TRBJ2-2	TRBV10-3
CASSALVNEQFF	TRBJ2-1	TRBV2
CSASHGYTF	TRBJ1-2	TRBV20-1
CASSFSPLSSEAGYTF	TRBJ1-2	TRBV27
CASSSRPGQYGYTF	TRBJ1-2	TRBV12-3/TRBV12-4
CASSRPGLESGNTEAFF	TRBJ1-1	TRBV4-1
CSARDLAGGGDTQYF	TRBJ2-3	TRBV20-1
CSVPGLWANEQFF	TRBJ2-1	TRBV20-1
CASSNPLGRDEQYF	TRBJ2-7	TRBV5-1
CSARKAAGGSTDTQYF	TRBJ2-3	TRBV20-1
CASRLGGRKNEQFF	TRBJ2-1	TRBV4-1
CASSSDGQGGKKLFF	TRBJ1-4	TRBV11-2
CASSQGGGPNYGYTF	TRBJ1-2	TRBV14
CASSLMTGVNQPQHF	TRBJ1-5	TRBV5-5
CASSEVIVDEQFF	TRBJ2-1	TRBV25-1
CASSFGVGTEAFF	TRBJ1-1	TRBV12-3/TRBV12-4
CASRRDRGIVNTEAFF	TRBJ1-1	TRBV6-1
CSFRGPYNEQFF	TRBJ2-1	TRBV29-1
CASSRGGGETQYF	TRBJ2-5	TRBV4-1
CASSYSIETGSGNTIYF	TRBJ1-3	TRBV6-6
CASSPLAGGSRGTDTQYF	TRBJ2-3	TRBV6-1